Described below is a single T cell receptor beta chain sequence and its context. What it binds is not known. The sample is drawn from a study of OX40 agonist ivuxolimab in advanced cancers. As for the study in general: Patients received ivuxolimab, an intravenous treatment, every 2 weeks at 0.01 to 10 mg/kg.

The study's findings and limits: Fewer expanded clones were found on average in CD4+ than in CD8+ T cells.

This table comes from immunoSEQ multiplex PCR, and its TCRdb copy is limited to in-frame clones, with some not included. The sample holds fewer than 85,000 clones, approximately 92% seen once. This CDR3 is built from 18 residues. The J segment lost 1 base and the V segment lost 2 bases, leaving 12 bases of the junction unmatched. Germline values: CDR1 SGHTA, CDR2 FQGTGA. V and J are TRBV7-3 and TRBJ2-3, with 7 nucleotides matching TRBD1. This receptor was identified in an adult with an advanced solid tumor such as melanoma, head and neck, liver or kidney cancer. The specimen was CD4+ or CD8+ T cells sorted from blood, collected in a trial of the OX40 agonist ivuxolimab. CDR3 sequence reads: CASSLVGDSVPGTDTQYF. Here the CDR3 DNA reads TGTGCCAGCAGCTTAGTCGGGGACAGCGTCCCGGGCACAGATACGCAGTATTTT.